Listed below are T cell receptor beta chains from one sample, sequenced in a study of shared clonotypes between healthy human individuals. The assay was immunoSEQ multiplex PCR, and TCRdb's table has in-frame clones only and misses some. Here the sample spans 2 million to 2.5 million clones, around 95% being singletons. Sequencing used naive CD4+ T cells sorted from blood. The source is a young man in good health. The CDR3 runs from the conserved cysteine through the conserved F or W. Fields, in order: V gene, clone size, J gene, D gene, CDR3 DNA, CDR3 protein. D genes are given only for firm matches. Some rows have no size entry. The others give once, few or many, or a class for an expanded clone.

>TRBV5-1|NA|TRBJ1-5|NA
TGCGCCAGCAGCTTGGATGGGGGCTCGGGGCAGCCCCAGCATTTT
CASSLDGGSGQPQHF
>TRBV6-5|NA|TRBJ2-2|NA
TGTGCCAGCAACAACGGAGGGGACACCGGGGAGCTGTTTTTT
CASNNGGDTGELFF
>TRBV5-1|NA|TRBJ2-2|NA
TGCGCCAGCAGCTTGGTTACAGTGACCGGGGAGCTGTTTTTT
CASSLVTVTGELFF
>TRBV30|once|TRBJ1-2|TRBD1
TGTGCCTGGAGTGTAACCAGGGGGACGTCAATTAATTCTAACTATGGCTACACCTTC
CAWSVTRGTSINSNYGYTF
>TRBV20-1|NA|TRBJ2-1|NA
TGCAGTGCTAGAAAGCACGATGAGCAGTTCTTC
CSARKHDEQFF
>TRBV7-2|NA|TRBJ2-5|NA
TGTGCCAGCAGCTTAGAGGGGCTAGAGACCCAGTACTTC
CASSLEGLETQYF
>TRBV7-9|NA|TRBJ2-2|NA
TGTGCCAGCAGCTCGGGTGCGGGGACCGGGGAGCTGTTTTTT
CASSSGAGTGELFF
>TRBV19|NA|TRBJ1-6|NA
TGTGCCAGTAGTATAGGGGCCACCACAGTCCTCTCACCCCTCCACTTT
CASSIGATTVLSPLHF
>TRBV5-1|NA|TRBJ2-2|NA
TGCGCCAGCAGTCGAACGGGACACCCGAACACCGGGGAGCTGTTTTTT
CASSRTGHPNTGELFF
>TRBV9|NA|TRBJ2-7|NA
TGTGCCAGCAGACTCGGACATATTCATTTTCGTGCCTACGAGCAGTACTTC
CASRLGHIHFRAYEQYF
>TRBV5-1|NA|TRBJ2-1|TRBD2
TGCGCCAGCAGCGTTAGCGGGGGGCCCTACAATGAGCAGTTCTTC
CASSVSGGPYNEQFF
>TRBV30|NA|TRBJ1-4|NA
TGTGCCTGGACCTTGAGGGGGAATGGTAATGAAAAACTGTTTTTT
CAWTLRGNGNEKLFF
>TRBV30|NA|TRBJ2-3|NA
TGTGCCTGGAGTCGGTCAAACACAGATACGCAGTATTTT
CAWSRSNTDTQYF
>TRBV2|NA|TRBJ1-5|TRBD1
TGTGCCAGCACCGAGGGGGCAAATTATAGCAATCAGCCCCAGCATTTT
CASTEGANYSNQPQHF
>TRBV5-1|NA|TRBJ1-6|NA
TGCGCCAGCAGCTTACAGTCTAATTCACCCCTCCACTTT
CASSLQSNSPLHF
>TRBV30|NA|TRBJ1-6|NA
TGTGCCTGGAGTGTACGGGGGTCCTATAATTCACCCCTCCACTTT
CAWSVRGSYNSPLHF
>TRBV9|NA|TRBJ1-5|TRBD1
TGTGCCAGCAGCATCGGGACAGATTCCAATCAGCCCCAGCATTTT
CASSIGTDSNQPQHF
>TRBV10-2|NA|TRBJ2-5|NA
TGCGCCAGCGGCGTTAGCTCGGAGACCCAGTACTTC
CASGVSSETQYF
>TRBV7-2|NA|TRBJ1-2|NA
TGTGCCAGCAGCCCCATCACGGCCAGGGATGGCTACACCTTC
CASSPITARDGYTF
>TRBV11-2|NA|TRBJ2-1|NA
TGTGCCAGCAGCTCTAGGGGGTCTAAGTTAAATGAGCAGTTCTTC
CASSSRGSKLNEQFF
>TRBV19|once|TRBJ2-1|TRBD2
TGTGCCAGTAGTATGGGGCCAGCGGGAGCAAGGAATGAGCAGTTCTTC
CASSMGPAGARNEQFF
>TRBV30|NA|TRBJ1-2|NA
TGTGCCTGGAACATGGGATATGGCTACACCTTC
CAWNMGYGYTF
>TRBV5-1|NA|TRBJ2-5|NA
TGCGCCAGCAGCCTCCAGGAGGGCCGGGGGGAGACCCAGTACTTC
CASSLQEGRGETQYF
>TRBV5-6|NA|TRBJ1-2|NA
TGTGCCAGCAGCTTGAGCTACAAGCTCTTACAGCTAACTAACTATGGCTACACCTTC
CASSLSYKLLQLTNYGYTF